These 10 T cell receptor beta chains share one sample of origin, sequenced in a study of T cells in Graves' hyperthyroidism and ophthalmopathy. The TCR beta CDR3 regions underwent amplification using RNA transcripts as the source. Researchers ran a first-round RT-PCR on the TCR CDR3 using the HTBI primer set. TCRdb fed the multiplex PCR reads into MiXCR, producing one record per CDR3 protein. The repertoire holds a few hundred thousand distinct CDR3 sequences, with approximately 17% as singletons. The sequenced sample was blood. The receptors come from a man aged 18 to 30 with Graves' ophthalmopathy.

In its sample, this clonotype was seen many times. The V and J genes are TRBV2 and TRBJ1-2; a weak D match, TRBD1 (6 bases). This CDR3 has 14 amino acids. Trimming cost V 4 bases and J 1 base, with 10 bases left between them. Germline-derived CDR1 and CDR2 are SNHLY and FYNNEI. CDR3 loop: CASSVWDNNYGYTF. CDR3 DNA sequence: TGTGCCAGCAGTGTGTGGGACAATAACTATGGCTACACCTTC.

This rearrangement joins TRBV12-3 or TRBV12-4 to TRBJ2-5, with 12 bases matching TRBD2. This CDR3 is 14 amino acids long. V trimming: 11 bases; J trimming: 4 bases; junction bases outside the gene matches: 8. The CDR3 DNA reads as TGTGCCTCTATGTCGACTAGCGGGGGAGAGACCCAGTACTTC. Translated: CASMSTSGGETQYF.

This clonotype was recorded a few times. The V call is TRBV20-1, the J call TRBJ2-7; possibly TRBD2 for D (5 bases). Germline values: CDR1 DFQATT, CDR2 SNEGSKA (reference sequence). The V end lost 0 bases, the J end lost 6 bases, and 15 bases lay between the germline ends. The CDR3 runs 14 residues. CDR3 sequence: CSARDSEGGFEQYF. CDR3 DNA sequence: TGCAGTGCTAGAGATTCCGAGGGCGGATTCGAGCAGTACTTC.

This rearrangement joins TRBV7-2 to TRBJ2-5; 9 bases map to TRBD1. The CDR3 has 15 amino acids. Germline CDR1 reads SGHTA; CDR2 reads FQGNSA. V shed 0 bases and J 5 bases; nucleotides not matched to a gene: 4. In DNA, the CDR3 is TGTGCCAGCAGCTTAGCGGGACAGGGTCTTGAGACCCAGTACTTC. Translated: CASSLAGQGLETQYF.

The CDR3 sequence: CASSWGRDRGLNTEAFF. In nucleotides, the CDR3 is TGTGCCAGCAGCTGGGGGCGTGACCGGGGCTTGAACACTGAAGCTTTCTTT. The gene calls are TRBV11-2 and TRBJ1-1; the D gene is possibly TRBD1 (6 bases). CDR3 length equals 17 residues. CDR1 and CDR2 from the germline V gene are SGHAT and FQNNGV. Trimming took off 4 bases at V and 0 bases at J, with 18 bases between the two ends.

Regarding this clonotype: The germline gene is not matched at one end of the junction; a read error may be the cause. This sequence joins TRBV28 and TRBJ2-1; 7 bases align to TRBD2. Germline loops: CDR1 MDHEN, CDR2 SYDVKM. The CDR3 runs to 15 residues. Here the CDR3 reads CASSPASGSYNKQFF. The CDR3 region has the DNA TGTGCCAGCAGCCCCGCTAGCGGTTCCTACAATAAGCAGTTCTTC.

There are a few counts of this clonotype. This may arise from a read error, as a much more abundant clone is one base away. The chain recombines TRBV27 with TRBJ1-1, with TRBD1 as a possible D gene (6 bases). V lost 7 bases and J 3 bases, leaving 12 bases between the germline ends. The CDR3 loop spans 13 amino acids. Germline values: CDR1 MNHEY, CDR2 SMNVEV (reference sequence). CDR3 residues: CASKAGVDTEAFF. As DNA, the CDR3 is TGTGCCAGCAAGGCAGGGGTGGACACTGAAGCTTTCTTT.

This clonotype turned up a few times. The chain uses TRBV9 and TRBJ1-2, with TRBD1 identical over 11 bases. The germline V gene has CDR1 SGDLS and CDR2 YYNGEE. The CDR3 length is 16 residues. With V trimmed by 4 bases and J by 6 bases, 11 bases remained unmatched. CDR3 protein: CASSPRPGQGGDGYTF. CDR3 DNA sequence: TGTGCCAGCAGCCCCCGGCCGGGACAGGGGGGCGATGGCTACACCTTC.

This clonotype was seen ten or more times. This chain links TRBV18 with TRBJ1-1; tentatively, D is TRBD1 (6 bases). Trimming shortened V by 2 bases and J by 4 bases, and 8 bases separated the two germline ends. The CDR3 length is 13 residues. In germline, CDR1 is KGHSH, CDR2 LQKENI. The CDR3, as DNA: TGTGCCAGCTCACCATTACAGGGCACTGAAGCTTTCTTT. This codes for CASSPLQGTEAFF.

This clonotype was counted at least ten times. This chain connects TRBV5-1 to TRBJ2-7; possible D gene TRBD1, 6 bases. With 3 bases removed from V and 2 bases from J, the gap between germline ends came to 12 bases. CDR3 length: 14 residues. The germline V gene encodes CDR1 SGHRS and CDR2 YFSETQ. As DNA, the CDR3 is TGCGCCAGCAGCTACCGGGACAAGACCTACGAGCAGTACTTC. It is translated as CASSYRDKTYEQYF.